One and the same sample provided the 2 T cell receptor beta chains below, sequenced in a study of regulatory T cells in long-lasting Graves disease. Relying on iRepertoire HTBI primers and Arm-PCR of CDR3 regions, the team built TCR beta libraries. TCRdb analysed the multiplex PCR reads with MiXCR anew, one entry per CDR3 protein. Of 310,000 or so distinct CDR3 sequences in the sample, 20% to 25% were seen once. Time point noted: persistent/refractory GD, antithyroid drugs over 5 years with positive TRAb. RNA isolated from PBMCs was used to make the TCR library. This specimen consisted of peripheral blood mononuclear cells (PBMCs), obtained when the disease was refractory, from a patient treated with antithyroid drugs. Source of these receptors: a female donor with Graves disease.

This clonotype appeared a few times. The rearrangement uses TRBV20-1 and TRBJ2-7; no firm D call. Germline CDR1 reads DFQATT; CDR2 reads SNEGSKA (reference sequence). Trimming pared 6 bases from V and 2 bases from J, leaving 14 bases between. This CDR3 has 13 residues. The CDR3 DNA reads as TGCAGTGCCCCCAAGGTATCTACCTACGAGCAGTACTTC. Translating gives CSAPKVSTYEQYF.

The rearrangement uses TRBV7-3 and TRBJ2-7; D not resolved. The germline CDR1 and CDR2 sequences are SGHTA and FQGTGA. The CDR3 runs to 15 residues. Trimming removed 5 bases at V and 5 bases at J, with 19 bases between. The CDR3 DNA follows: TGTGCCAGCAGCCCCTTCTTATTAGGAGTCCACGAGCAGTACTTC. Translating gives CASSPFLLGVHEQYF. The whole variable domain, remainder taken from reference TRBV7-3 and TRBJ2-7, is GAGVSQTPSNKVTEKGKYVELRCDPISGHTALYWYRQSLGQGPEFLIYFQGTGAADDSGLPNDRFFAVRPEGSVSTLKIQRTERGDSAVYLCASSPFLLGVHEQYFGPGTRLTVT.